This T cell receptor beta chain stems from a study of T cell responses to AZD1222 COVID-19 vaccine. Study summary: Analysis merged second doses at about 4 or about 12 weeks. Overall study findings and caveats: Spike as a whole was targeted by vaccine-associated CD4 TCRs, dominant at 160-218 and 743-854. The study identified only five to seven AZD1222 recipients as seropositive at baseline. White British donors predominated, females outnumbered males, and clonal diversity was possibly underestimated.

Profiled with immunoSEQ multiplex PCR; TCRdb holds only in-frame clones, not every one. The sample has 95,000 to 150,000 clones, around 89% seen once. Germline CDR1 and CDR2: SGHTA and FQGNSA. The V gene lost 0 bases and the J gene lost 7 bases, with 7 bases spanning the gap. The CDR3 covers 12 residues. Worth noting for this clone: No antigen is known for it.

V usage is TRBV7-2 and J usage is TRBJ2-7; D unclear. The sample consisted of peripheral blood, taken on day 0 of AZD1222 vaccination. The origin of this receptor is an adult in good health. The CDR3 nucleotides are TGTGCCAGCAGCTTAGCGATCAGGGAGCAGTACTTC. Its translation: CASSLAIREQYF.